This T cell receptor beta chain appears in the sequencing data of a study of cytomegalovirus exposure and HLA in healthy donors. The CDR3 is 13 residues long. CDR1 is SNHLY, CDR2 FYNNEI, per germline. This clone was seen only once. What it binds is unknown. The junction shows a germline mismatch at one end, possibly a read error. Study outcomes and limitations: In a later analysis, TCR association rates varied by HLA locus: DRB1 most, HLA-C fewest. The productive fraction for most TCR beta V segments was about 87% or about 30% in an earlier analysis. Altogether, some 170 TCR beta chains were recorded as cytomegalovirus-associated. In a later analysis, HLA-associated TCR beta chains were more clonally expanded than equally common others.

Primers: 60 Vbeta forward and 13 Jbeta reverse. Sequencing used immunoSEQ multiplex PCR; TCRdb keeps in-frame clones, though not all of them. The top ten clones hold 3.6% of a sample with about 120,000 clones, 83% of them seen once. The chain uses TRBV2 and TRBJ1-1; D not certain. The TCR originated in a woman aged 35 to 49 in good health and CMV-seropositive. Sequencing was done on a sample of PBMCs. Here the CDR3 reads CASILWENAEAFF. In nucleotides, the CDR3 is TGTGCCAGCATTTTATGGGAGAACGCTGAAGCTTTCTTT.